This T cell receptor (beta chain) was sequenced for a study of cytomegalovirus exposure and HLA in healthy donors. Across the study: The 120 or so validation repertoires used the same platform as the roughly 720 first-cohort repertoires (as reported by a later analysis). Notes on the study in general: The tendency of first-cohort TCR clusters to co-occur in the 100 to 150 validation repertoires emerged from a later analysis. Reportedly, cytomegalovirus status was diagnosed with high sensitivity and specificity. Rare sequences made up most TCRs, while some public TCRs were found in many donors.

Method: immunoSEQ multiplex PCR; TCRdb's copy keeps in-frame clones and lacks some. The sample lists some 260,000 clones; roughly 84% were seen once. Worth noting for this clone: Antigen specificity is unknown.

The V segment lost 6 bases and the J segment 10 bases; nucleotides outside the gene matches: 8. CDR1 SNHLY and CDR2 FYNNEI come from the germline V gene. This CDR3 is 15 amino acids long. The chain has TRBV2 and TRBJ2-1, with 14 bases identical to TRBD2. The sample consisted of PBMCs. This TCR was recovered from a man between 18 and 29 years old in good health and CMV-seropositive. The CDR3 region has the DNA TGTGCCAGCAGGGCCGGGACTAGCGGGAGTTGGGAGCAGTTCTTC. Residues: CASRAGTSGSWEQFF.